Listed below are T cell receptor beta chains from one sample, sequenced in a study of OX40 agonist ivuxolimab in advanced cancers. Here immunoSEQ multiplex PCR was the method, and the copy in TCRdb shows in-frame clones only, minus some. Of 89,000 or so clones in the sample, 80% to 90% were seen once. Sample: CD4+ or CD8+ T cells sorted from blood, taken in a trial of the OX40 agonist ivuxolimab. These receptors all stem from an adult with an advanced solid tumor such as melanoma, head and neck, liver or kidney cancer. Each CDR3 is given with its conserved first and last residue. Each record gives: V gene, clone size, D gene, J gene, CDR3 protein, CDR3 DNA. A D gene is named only where the DNA matches it firmly. Rows may omit the clone size; those that give it use once, few, many or a size class.

TRBV6-6,once,NA,TRBJ2-7,CASSYAPNEQYF,TGTGCCAGCAGTTACGCTCCGAACGAGCAGTACTTC
TRBV10-3,NA,TRBD1,TRBJ1-1,CAISARTGYTEAFF,TGTGCCATCAGTGCCAGGACAGGATATACTGAAGCTTTCTTT
TRBV21-1,NA,NA,TRBJ2-3,CASSPKESTDTQYF,TGTGCCAGCAGCCCTAAAGAGAGCACAGATACGCAGTATTTT
TRBV7-3,NA,TRBD2,TRBJ2-3,CASSQRLAADTQYF,TGTGCCAGCAGTCAACGACTAGCGGCAGATACGCAGTATTTT
TRBV5-1,once,NA,TRBJ1-4,CASSFVPQGSGNEKLFF,TGCGCCAGCAGCTTCGTACCCCAGGGGTCTGGGAATGAAAAACTGTTTTTT
TRBV15,NA,NA,TRBJ1-2,CATSRVLGGNYGYTF,TGTGCCACCAGCAGAGTTCTCGGGGGTAACTATGGCTACACCTTC
TRBV5-1,NA,NA,TRBJ2-7,CASSLGGYEQYF,TGCGCCAGCAGCTTGGGGGGCTACGAGCAGTACTTC
TRBV9,NA,TRBD2,TRBJ2-1,CASSTRRASGIAEQFF,TGTGCCAGCAGCACGAGAAGGGCTAGCGGGATTGCTGAGCAGTTCTTC
TRBV5-1,NA,NA,TRBJ2-7,CASSLVGYEQYF,TGCGCCAGCAGCTTGGTCGGCTACGAGCAGTACTTC
TRBV14,NA,TRBD2,TRBJ2-2,CASRRGVAGPNTGELFF,TGTGCCAGCAGACGGGGGGTAGCGGGCCCGAACACCGGGGAGCTGTTTTTT
TRBV7-9,NA,NA,TRBJ2-1,CASSSQFRDPSRNEQFF,TGTGCCAGCAGCTCACAGTTCCGGGATCCCTCGAGGAATGAGCAGTTCTTC
TRBV6-1,NA,NA,TRBJ2-5,CASRTLVGRTQYF,TGTGCCAGCAGAACCCTAGTGGGACGGACCCAGTACTTC
TRBV5-1,NA,NA,TRBJ1-6,CATRLGMDSPLHF,TGCGCCACCAGGCTGGGGATGGATTCACCCCTCCACTTT
TRBV7-2,NA,NA,TRBJ1-2,CASSFVRGNNYGYTF,TGTGCCAGCAGCTTCGTGAGGGGGAATAACTATGGCTACACCTTC
TRBV6-6,NA,NA,TRBJ2-3,CASTGLPPSTDTQYF,TGTGCCAGCACCGGACTACCTCCTAGCACAGATACGCAGTATTTT
TRBV28,once,NA,TRBJ2-7,CASSFWDEQYF,TGTGCCAGCAGTTTCTGGGACGAGCAGTACTTC
TRBV28,NA,TRBD1,TRBJ1-4,CASSRGGPNEKLFF,TGTGCCAGCAGTAGAGGGGGCCCGAATGAAAAACTGTTTTTT
TRBV9,NA,NA,TRBJ2-2,CASSVVVGSGELFF,TGTGCCAGCAGCGTAGTTGTCGGTTCGGGGGAGCTGTTTTTT
TRBV27,NA,NA,TRBJ2-2,CASSFSTGELFF,TGTGCCAGCAGTTTTAGCACCGGGGAGCTGTTTTTT
TRBV5-4,NA,TRBD2,TRBJ2-3,CASSRAVVAGGAGTTDTQYF,TGTGCCAGCAGCCGTGCGGTGGTAGCGGGAGGAGCGGGGACCACAGATACGCAGTATTTT
TRBV5-4,NA,NA,TRBJ2-7,CASSFPQGGIREQYF,TGTGCCAGCAGCTTTCCGCAGGGGGGGATTCGTGAGCAGTACTTC
TRBV11-3,NA,TRBD2,TRBJ2-2,CASSLGGRNAGELFF,TGTGCCAGCAGCTTAGGCGGGAGAAACGCCGGGGAGCTGTTTTTT
TRBV15,NA,TRBD1,TRBJ1-2,CATSRDLAGGSYGYTF,TGTGCCACCAGCAGAGATCTGGCAGGGGGCAGCTATGGCTACACCTTC
TRBV11-3,NA,TRBD2,TRBJ2-5,CASSLGLAGQETQYF,TGTGCCAGCAGCTTAGGACTAGCGGGACAAGAGACCCAGTACTTC
TRBV7-9,once,NA,TRBJ1-2,CASSPSGGKGGYTF,TGTGCCAGCAGCCCCTCCGGAGGGAAAGGGGGCTACACCTTC
TRBV6-5,NA,TRBD1,TRBJ1-2,CASSPPGQGFGGYTF,TGTGCCAGCAGTCCACCGGGACAGGGTTTCGGTGGCTACACCTTC
TRBV19,NA,TRBD2,TRBJ2-4,CASSWSSGSSSKNIQYF,TGTGCCAGTAGTTGGAGTAGCGGGAGTAGTAGTAAAAACATTCAGTACTTC
TRBV30,NA,NA,TRBJ2-5,CAWSVRTGETQYF,TGTGCCTGGAGTGTACGAACGGGGGAGACCCAGTACTTC
TRBV7-9,NA,NA,TRBJ1-2,CASESRSNYGYTF,TGTGCCAGCGAGAGCAGATCTAACTATGGCTACACCTTC
TRBV2,NA,NA,TRBJ1-4,CASSEFARTNEKLFF,TGTGCCAGCAGTGAATTCGCCCGAACTAATGAAAAACTGTTTTTT
TRBV5-6,NA,TRBD2,TRBJ2-2,CASSFRSGRGTGELFF,TGTGCCAGCAGCTTCCGTAGCGGGAGAGGGACCGGGGAGCTGTTTTTT
TRBV2,once,NA,TRBJ2-5,CASSETSLAGTQYF,TGTGCCAGCAGTGAAACCTCTTTAGCAGGTACCCAGTACTTC
TRBV28,NA,TRBD1,TRBJ1-5,CASRNRGPWPQHF,TGTGCCAGCAGGAACAGGGGCCCATGGCCCCAGCATTTT
TRBV7-3,once,NA,TRBJ2-7,CASSLSRSGVRYEQYF,TGTGCCAGCAGCTTAAGTCGGTCGGGGGTTAGGTACGAGCAGTACTTC
TRBV27,NA,TRBD1,TRBJ1-6,CASSSGQVDNSPLHF,TGTGCCAGCAGTTCTGGACAGGTCGATAATTCACCCCTCCACTTT
TRBV15,NA,NA,TRBJ2-7,CATRRQGVSEQYF,TGTGCCACCAGACGGCAAGGGGTGAGCGAGCAGTACTTC
TRBV7-2,NA,NA,TRBJ1-5,CASSLARSAGQPQHF,TGTGCCAGCAGCTTAGCCCGCAGTGCCGGTCAGCCCCAGCATTTT
TRBV5-1,NA,NA,TRBJ2-3,CASSLAVLRTDTQYF,TGCGCCAGCAGCTTGGCCGTTCTACGCACAGATACGCAGTATTTT
TRBV28,NA,TRBD1,TRBJ1-2,CASSSRPGQGRWYGYTF,TGTGCCAGCAGTTCTAGACCGGGACAGGGACGGTGGTATGGCTACACCTTC
TRBV5-4,once,TRBD2,TRBJ2-1,CASSLTAGGYNEQFF,TGTGCCAGCAGCCTCACAGCGGGAGGTTACAATGAGCAGTTCTTC
TRBV15,NA,TRBD1,TRBJ2-1,CATSKRDRVGNEQFF,TGTGCCACCAGCAAGAGGGACAGGGTTGGCAATGAGCAGTTCTTC
TRBV27,NA,TRBD1,TRBJ2-7,CASRRQGAAYEQYF,TGTGCCAGCAGGAGACAGGGGGCGGCCTACGAGCAGTACTTC
TRBV6-6,medium-sized,TRBD1,TRBJ2-7,CASSSGQDGLYEQYF,TGTGCCAGCAGTTCCGGACAGGATGGCCTGTACGAGCAGTACTTC
TRBV19,NA,NA,TRBJ1-1,CASSSIQMNTEAFF,TGTGCCAGTAGTAGTATCCAGATGAACACTGAAGCTTTCTTT
TRBV14,NA,NA,TRBJ2-1,CASSQIAGVNEQFF,TGTGCCAGCAGCCAAATCGCCGGAGTCAATGAGCAGTTCTTC
TRBV11-3,NA,NA,TRBJ2-3,CASSSRGTSMGTDTQYF,TGTGCCAGCAGCTCGAGGGGGACGTCGATGGGGACAGATACGCAGTATTTT
TRBV11-2,NA,TRBD2,TRBJ2-3,CASSQGPSALAGSDTQYF,TGTGCCAGCAGCCAGGGGCCGTCGGCACTAGCGGGATCAGATACGCAGTATTTT
TRBV28,NA,NA,TRBJ2-7,CASSFHMAELSYEQYF,TGTGCCAGCAGTTTCCATATGGCAGAACTCTCCTACGAGCAGTACTTC
TRBV27,few,NA,TRBJ1-1,CASTPGGLPKTEAFF,TGTGCCAGCACCCCGGGGGGTTTGCCGAAAACTGAAGCTTTCTTT
TRBV5-1,NA,NA,TRBJ2-3,CASSRLQGKDTDTQYF,TGCGCCAGCAGCCGGCTTCAGGGGAAAGACACAGATACGCAGTATTTT
TRBV7-2,NA,TRBD1,TRBJ2-2,CASSPMGQGAHTGELFF,TGTGCCAGCAGCCCGATGGGACAGGGGGCACACACCGGGGAGCTGTTTTTT
TRBV7-9,NA,TRBD1,TRBJ1-2,CASSSTGQGIAGGYTF,TGTGCCAGCAGCTCAACGGGACAGGGGATTGCCGGTGGCTACACCTTC
TRBV27,NA,NA,TRBJ1-3,CASRGNSGNTIYF,TGTGCCAGCAGGGGAAACAGTGGAAACACCATATATTTT
TRBV5-1,once,TRBD2,TRBJ2-3,CASSRGGGRFTDTQYF,TGCGCCAGCAGCCGGGGAGGCGGGAGATTCACAGATACGCAGTATTTT
TRBV30,NA,NA,TRBJ2-2,CAWSGDRWDTGELFF,TGTGCCTGGAGTGGCGACAGGTGGGACACCGGGGAGCTGTTTTTT
TRBV23-1,NA,NA,TRBJ2-5,CASSQRWEETQYF,TGCGCCAGCAGTCAGAGGTGGGAAGAGACCCAGTACTTC
TRBV9,NA,TRBD2,TRBJ2-1,CASSPLLTSENEQFF,TGTGCCAGCAGCCCTCTTCTGACTAGCGAGAATGAGCAGTTCTTC